Below, one T cell receptor (beta chain) is given with its context. Its specificity is not known. TCRdb processed the 5' RACE reads anew with MiXCR; each CDR3 protein has one entry. Found here are 200,000 to 250,000 distinct CDR3 sequences, more than 13% of them singletons; the top ten hold 8.8%. This specimen comes from a study of identical twins. Broader study findings: Excess twin sharing in beta out-of-frame sequences was weaker. It was out-of-frame TCR alpha sharing in monozygotic twins that models underestimated. Invariant populations such as MAIT and iNKT cells could partly muddle zero-insertion analyses.

The sequence came from a woman aged 18-29 years in good health. The sample taken for sequencing was memory (CD45RO+) T cells sorted from blood.

CDR3 in amino acids: CASGGYGGRSGTEAFF. For the CDR3, the DNA is TGTGCCAGCGGGGGTTATGGGGGCAGGAGCGGTACTGAAGCTTTCTTT. This sequence joins TRBV7-9 and TRBJ1-1; a possible D gene is TRBD1 (6 bases). The CDR3 loop spans 16 amino acids. Germline loops: CDR1 SEHNR, CDR2 FQNEAQ (reference sequence). V lost 8 bases and J 5 bases, leaving 24 bases between the germline ends. Together with reference TRBV7-9 and TRBJ1-1, the CDR3 gives the full variable domain: DTGVSQNPRHKITKRGQNVTFRCDPISEHNRLYWYRQTLGQGPEFLTYFQNEAQLEKSRLLSDRFSAERPKGSFSTLEIQRTEQGDSAMYLCASGGYGGRSGTEAFFGQGTRLTVV.